This entry lists 27 T cell receptor beta chains sequenced from one sample in a study of T cells in localized non-small cell lung cancer (TCRdb year 2020). Receptor libraries were prepared by the immunoSEQ multiplex PCR assay. Held by TCRdb, this immuneACCESS table contains in-frame sequences only and omits some clones. Under half of the omission traces to an unresolved V gene where checked; the cause of the rest is unknown. The sample data list approximately 100,000 clones, and about nine tenths of these were observed just once. Jointly, the top ten make up approximately 4% of the sample. The input for sequencing was PBMCs, taken before any cancer treatment. The receptor source for this set is a woman aged 40-69 years with stage II squamous cell lung carcinoma.

The chain couples TRBV5-4 to TRBJ1-2, with TRBD1 identical over 9 bases. The CDR3 length is 15 residues. Trimming at V came to 4 bases and at J to 8 bases, leaving 12 bases not matched to a gene. CDR1 and CDR2 (germline): SGHNT, YYREEE (reference sequence). In DNA, the CDR3 is TGTGCCAGCAGCGGGGGGACAGGGTTAGTTCGCGGCTACACCTTC. This sequence encodes CASSGGTGLVRGYTF.

The rearrangement joins TRBV5-1 to TRBJ1-2, with D perhaps matching TRBD1 (5 bases). Looked up from germline, CDR1 is SGHRS and CDR2 is YFSETQ. The CDR3 runs 15 residues. Trimming removed 7 bases from V and 0 bases from J, with 16 bases in between. As DNA, the CDR3 is TGCGCCAGCGCCCGCGGGGGGGACCCTAACTATGGCTACACCTTC. Protein: CASARGGDPNYGYTF.

This clone is a singleton in its sample. The chain employs TRBV11-3 and TRBJ1-1; D unclear. CDR1 and CDR2 from the germline V gene are SGHNT and YENEEA. The V end was cut by 5 bases, the J end by 8 bases, with 15 bases between. CDR3 size: 13 residues. The CDR3: CASSLRRDLEAFF. The DNA for the CDR3 is TGTGCCAGCAGCCTCCGACGTGACCTAGAAGCTTTCTTT. The whole variable domain, filled in from reference TRBV11-3 and TRBJ1-1, reads EAGVVQSPRYKIIEKKQPVAFWCNPISGHNTLYWYLQNLGQGPELLIRYENEEAVDDSQLPKDRFSAERLKGVDSTLKIQPAELGDSAVYLCASSLRRDLEAFFGQGTRLTVV.

This sequence joins TRBV6-5 and TRBJ2-1; TRBD1 agrees at 9 bases. CDR1 MNHEY and CDR2 SVGAGI come from the germline V gene. The CDR3 runs to 13 residues. With V trimmed by 6 bases and J by 5 bases, 2 bases remained unmatched. The CDR3 DNA is TGTGCCAGCAGGGGACAGGGAAACAATGAGCAGTTCTTC. This codes for CASRGQGNNEQFF.

DNA of the CDR3: TGTGCCAGCAGCTTAGGACTAGCGGGCCCTACAGGGGAGCTGTTTTTT. Encoded protein: CASSLGLAGPTGELFF. The gene calls are TRBV7-9 and TRBJ2-2; TRBD2 agrees at 10 bases. The V segment lost 1 base and the J segment 8 bases; nucleotides outside the gene matches: 7. The CDR3 spans 16 residues. Germline lookup yields CDR1 SEHNR and CDR2 FQNEAQ (reference sequence).

This clone was seen only a few times. The genes are TRBV6-1 and TRBJ1-5, with 8 positions matching TRBD1. Germline V gene sequence: CDR1 MNHNS, CDR2 SASEGT. CDR3 length: 16 residues. The V gene end was trimmed by 3 bases and the J gene end by 7 bases; junction bases not matched to a gene: 11. The CDR3 sequence: CASSERQGTIGQPQHF. CDR3 nucleotide sequence: TGTGCCAGCAGTGAGCGACAGGGGACGATCGGACAGCCCCAGCATTTT.

This clone was seen once. The chain recombines TRBV11-2 with TRBJ2-7; TRBD2 agrees at 7 bases. This CDR3 is built from 15 residues. Germline trimming cut 4 bases from V and 7 bases from J; bases unmatched to any gene: 13. CDR1 is SGHAT, CDR2 FQNNGV, per germline. The CDR3 sequence is CASSSGGSGPGEQYF. Written as DNA, the CDR3 is TGTGCCAGCAGCTCCGGGGGTAGCGGGCCCGGGGAGCAGTACTTC.

The chain joins TRBV7-2 to TRBJ2-7; D not certain. The V gene's germline CDR1 is SGHTA and CDR2 FQGNSA. CDR3 size: 13 residues. V was pared by 1 base and J by 4 bases, with 8 bases between. The CDR3 reads CASSLVLEYEQYF. In nucleotides, the CDR3 is TGTGCCAGCAGCTTAGTTTTAGAATACGAGCAGTACTTC.

This clone is a singleton in its sample. This chain links TRBV7-2 with TRBJ2-7, with 10 nucleotides matching TRBD2. The CDR3 length is 15 residues. Germline lookup yields CDR1 SGHTA and CDR2 FQGNSA. The ends lost 5 bases at V and 3 bases at J; junction bases unmatched: 7. The DNA of the CDR3 is TGTGCCAGCAGCCGTGGGCCTAGCGGGAGCTACGAGCAGTACTTC. This codes for CASSRGPSGSYEQYF.

V usage is TRBV30 and J usage is TRBJ1-2; 9 bases agree with TRBD1. CDR1 is GTSNPN and CDR2 is SVGIG in the germline V gene (reference sequence). This CDR3 region has 14 residues. Losses at the gene ends were 0 bases for V and 7 bases for J; bases not matched to a gene: 6. CDR3 bases: TGTGCCTGGAGTGTTTTACAGGGGGCAGGTGGCTACACCTTC. This sequence encodes CAWSVLQGAGGYTF.

This chain connects TRBV28 to TRBJ2-2; TRBD2 aligns across 7 bases. The junction had 3 bases not matched to a gene; V was cut back by 4 bases and J by 4 bases. The germline V gene has CDR1 MDHEN and CDR2 SYDVKM. The CDR3 has 14 amino acids. The DNA for the CDR3 is TGTGCCAGCAGTTCTGGGGGGGGCACCGGGGAGCTGTTTTTT. Its translation is CASSSGGGTGELFF.

This chain joins TRBV7-6 and TRBJ1-2, with D possibly matching TRBD1 (6 bases). The CDR3 loop spans 15 amino acids. V was pared by 1 base and J by 3 bases, with 12 bases between. The germline V gene has CDR1 SGHVS and CDR2 FNYEAQ. CDR3: CASSLVGGADYGYTF. Here the CDR3 DNA reads TGTGCCAGCAGCTTAGTTGGGGGCGCGGACTATGGCTACACCTTC.

The rearrangement uses TRBV7-6 and TRBJ1-1; possible D gene TRBD1, 5 bases. Looked up from germline, CDR1 is SGHVS and CDR2 is FNYEAQ. The CDR3 has 16 amino acids. V lost 4 bases and J lost 1, with 16 bases in between. The CDR3: CASSSRPDMPNTEAFF. CDR3 in DNA: TGTGCCAGCAGCTCGCGTCCGGACATGCCGAACACTGAAGCTTTCTTT.

The chain carries TRBV7-9 and TRBJ2-1; weak D call: TRBD2 (5 bases). The CDR3 runs to 14 residues. Looked up from germline, CDR1 is SEHNR and CDR2 is FQNEAQ (reference sequence). The V end was cut by 7 bases, the J end by 4 bases, with 14 bases between. The DNA of the CDR3 is TGTGCCAGCACCGAATCCGGGATTTACAATGAGCAGTTCTTC. Translated: CASTESGIYNEQFF.

The rearrangement links TRBV5-1 to TRBJ1-2; D not resolved. Germline lookup yields CDR1 SGHRS and CDR2 YFSETQ. Trimming removed 4 bases at V and 0 bases at J, with 13 bases between. The CDR3 contains 15 residues. In nucleotides, the CDR3 is TGCGCCAGCAGCGGGGTCCCCGTTGCTAACTATGGCTACACCTTC. This translates into CASSGVPVANYGYTF.

V usage is TRBV29-1 and J usage is TRBJ2-2; TRBD2 matches 13 bases. With 3 bases clipped from V and 5 bases from J, the junction kept 6 bases outside the gene matches. CDR1 and CDR2 from the germline V gene are SQVTM and ANQGSEA. The CDR3 is 16 residues long. The CDR3 DNA reads as TGCAGCGTTGAGAGGGTGACTAGCGGGAGGACCGGGGAGCTGTTTTTT. Its translation is CSVERVTSGRTGELFF.

The chain carries TRBV19 and TRBJ2-1; 11 bases align to TRBD1. Germline lookup yields CDR1 LNHDA and CDR2 SQIVND (reference sequence). The CDR3 length is 16 residues. V gave up 5 bases and J gave up 4 bases; unmatched junction bases: 7. In nucleotides, the CDR3 is TGTGCCAGTAGTGGGCCGGGACAGGGGGTTTACAATGAGCAGTTCTTC. It is translated as CASSGPGQGVYNEQFF.

This sequence joins TRBV18 and TRBJ1-4; 7 positions match TRBD1. Germline V gives CDR1 KGHSH, CDR2 LQKENI. The CDR3 covers 15 residues. The trim removed 5 bases at V and 1 base at J, leaving 4 bases unmatched. This CDR3 is CASSIQGLTNEKLFF. Written as DNA, the CDR3 is TGTGCCAGCTCAATACAGGGGTTAACTAATGAAAAACTGTTTTTT. Supplemented by reference TRBV18 and TRBJ1-4, the full variable domain reads NAGVMQNPRHLVRRRGQEARLRCSPMKGHSHVYWYRQLPEEGLKFMVYLQKENIIDESGMPKERFSAEFPKEGPSILRIQQVVRGDSAAYFCASSIQGLTNEKLFFGSGTQLSVL.

This sequence joins TRBV7-2 and TRBJ1-5, with TRBD1 matching 7 bases. The CDR3 is 15 residues long. Germline V gene sequence: CDR1 SGHTA, CDR2 FQGNSA. J lost 6 bases, V lost 5 bases, and 10 bases had no gene match. The CDR3 region is CASSDSSGGGQPQHF. The CDR3 nucleotides are TGTGCCAGCAGCGACTCTTCAGGGGGAGGTCAGCCCCAGCATTTT.

The chain combines TRBV29-1 with TRBJ2-1, with D possibly TRBD1 on 6 matching bases. V was shortened by 1 base and J by 2 bases, with 12 bases between the two germline ends. Per germline, CDR1 SQVTM and CDR2 ANQGSEA. The CDR3 is 15 residues long. The CDR3 region has the DNA TGCAGCGTTGAAGGATGGAAGGGGGCCTACAATGAGCAGTTCTTC. It encodes CSVEGWKGAYNEQFF.

V is TRBV5-6 and J is TRBJ1-5; the match to TRBD1 covers 7 bases. V shed 4 bases and J 7 bases; nucleotides not matched to a gene: 17. This CDR3 comprises 17 residues. CDR1 SGHDT and CDR2 YYEEEE come from the germline V gene. The CDR3 nucleotides read TGTGCCAGCAGCCAATGGACAGGTTGGCGGCGGGAACAGCCCCAGCATTTT. Its protein product is CASSQWTGWRREQPQHF.

The rearrangement joins TRBV29-1 to TRBJ2-1; 8 bases agree with TRBD2. The CDR3 totals 14 residues. Germline-derived CDR1 and CDR2 are SQVTM and ANQGSEA. V was clipped by 6 bases and J by 0 bases; unmatched bases: 4. The CDR3 region has the DNA TGCAGCGTCCAGAGCGGGAGCTCCTACAATGAGCAGTTCTTC. Protein sequence: CSVQSGSSYNEQFF.

V and J are TRBV2 and TRBJ1-2; tentatively, D is TRBD1 (6 bases). This CDR3 region has 14 residues. Trimming took off 3 bases at V and 4 bases at J, with 12 bases between the two ends. CDR1 SNHLY and CDR2 FYNNEI come from the germline V gene. CDR3 residues: CASSETGLIYGYTF. CDR3 DNA: TGTGCCAGCAGTGAGACAGGCCTCATCTATGGCTACACCTTC.

On this clone itself: One end of the junction fails to match germline, which may point to a read error. Other DNA variants within this sample encode the same CDR3. The chain links TRBV7-2 to TRBJ1-1; D gene ambiguous. There are 15 residues in the CDR3. Per the germline V gene, CDR1 is SGHTA and CDR2 is FQGNSA. The CDR3 loop is CASSLEPVPNTEAFF. Here the CDR3 DNA reads TGTGCCAGCAGCTTAGAACCCGTCCCGAACACTGAAGCCTTCTTT. Complete variable domain (other parts from reference TRBV7-2 and TRBJ1-1): GAGVSQSPSNKVTEKGKDVELRCDPISGHTALYWYRQSLGQGLEFLIYFQGNSAPDKSGLPSDRFSAERTGGSVSTLTIQRTQQEDSAVYLCASSLEPVPNTEAFFGQGTRLTVV.

The chain carries TRBV6-6 and TRBJ1-2, with 9 bases matching TRBD1. CDR1 MNHNY and CDR2 SVGAGI come from the germline V gene (reference sequence). The J segment lost 9 bases and the V segment lost 6 bases, leaving 8 bases of the junction unmatched. The CDR3 runs to 13 residues. Written as DNA, the CDR3 is TGTGCCAGCAGCGTGGACAGGGGATATAGCTACACCTTC. It translates to CASSVDRGYSYTF.

The CDR3 DNA follows: TGTGCCAGCAGTGATGAGACTAGCGGGAGGCTTCCCGATACGCAGTATTTT. Encoded protein: CASSDETSGRLPDTQYF. This chain joins TRBV6-1 and TRBJ2-3; TRBD2 matches 13 bases. CDR1 and CDR2 from the germline V gene are MNHNS and SASEGT. This CDR3 is built from 17 residues. V lost 3 bases to trimming and J lost 6 bases; unmatched junction nucleotides: 9.

V gene TRBV10-3 combines with J gene TRBJ1-5; weak D call: TRBD1 (5 bases). CDR3 length equals 15 residues. Trimming took 4 bases from V and 7 from J, leaving 17 bases between them. Germline CDR1 and CDR2: ENHRY and SYGVKD. The CDR3 spells CAISGDGLNGQPQHF. The CDR3 bases are TGTGCCATCAGTGGGGACGGCTTAAATGGCCAGCCCCAGCATTTT.